These 28 T cell receptor beta chains were all obtained from the same sample, sequenced in a study of long-term antiretroviral therapy in people with HIV. Survey-level resolution applied to immunoSEQ assay v3.0. Data came from immunoSEQ multiplex PCR; TCRdb stores just in-frame clones and leaves some out. The repertoire includes roughly 28,000 clones, roughly 94% of them detected once, and about 3.1% sits in the top ten. The sequencing used unsorted PBMCs, collected 5.3 years after starting antiretroviral therapy. The receptor set was obtained from a man aged 50 to 59 with HIV.

V and J are TRBV7-3 and TRBJ2-1; a possible D gene is TRBD1 (6 bases). The CDR3 is 16 amino acids. The germline V gene encodes CDR1 SGHTA and CDR2 FQGTGA. The V end was cut by 2 bases, the J end by 3 bases, with 14 bases between. CDR3 sequence (DNA): TGTGCCAGCAGCTTACTACCCGGACAGAACTACAATGAGCAGTTCTTC. Translating gives CASSLLPGQNYNEQFF.

The chain uses TRBV7-8 and TRBJ2-2; D not resolved. V was cut by 5 bases and J by 7 bases, with 11 bases left in between. Germline V gives CDR1 SGHVS, CDR2 FQNEAQ. The CDR3 extends over 13 amino acids. CDR3: CASSLSVNGELFF. The CDR3 nucleotides are TGTGCCAGCAGCCTTTCGGTTAACGGGGAGCTGTTTTTT.

V gene TRBV9 combines with J gene TRBJ1-3, with unresolved D. Germline CDR1 and CDR2: SGDLS and YYNGEE. The CDR3 covers 15 residues. V lost 0 bases and J lost 0, with 7 bases in between. DNA for the CDR3: TGTGCCAGCAGCGTAGGCCAAAGCTCTGGAAACACCATATATTTT. Translated: CASSVGQSSGNTIYF.

The chain carries TRBV19 and TRBJ1-2, with a possible D match to TRBD1 (5 bases). CDR1 and CDR2 from the germline V gene are LNHDA and SQIVND (reference sequence). V was shortened by 7 bases and J by 4 bases, with 13 bases between the two germline ends. The CDR3 has 13 amino acids. The CDR3 region has the DNA TGTGCCAGTACCTTGGACACTACCTATGGCTACACCTTC. This codes for CASTLDTTYGYTF.

The chain couples TRBV5-4 to TRBJ2-2; D possibly corresponds to TRBD1 (5 bases). Germline assignment: CDR1 SGHNT and CDR2 YYREEE (reference sequence). The ends were cut back, 0 bases at V and 4 bases at J, with 7 bases in the middle. This CDR3 is 14 amino acids long. CDR3 bases: TGTGCCAGCAGCTTGGGACAGACCACCGGGGAGCTGTTTTTT. This translates into CASSLGQTTGELFF.

This clone was observed a single time. The V call is TRBV2, the J call TRBJ1-1, with D maybe TRBD1 (5 bases). The V and J ends lost 6 bases and 7 bases respectively, with 12 bases between them. Germline V lookup: CDR1 SNHLY, CDR2 FYNNEI. The CDR3 contains 12 residues. The CDR3 bases are TGTGCCAGCAGGGGGCAGATTTTTGAAGCTTTCTTT. Protein sequence: CASRGQIFEAFF.

V usage is TRBV6-6 and J usage is TRBJ2-1; 7 bases agree with TRBD1. CDR1 and CDR2 (germline): MNHNY, SVGAGI (reference sequence). CDR3 length: 14 residues. J was trimmed by 7 bases and V by 0 bases; bases with no gene match: 3. The CDR3 region is CASSYSKQGNEQFF. Written as DNA, the CDR3 is TGTGCCAGCAGTTACTCGAAACAGGGGAATGAGCAGTTCTTC.

This chain joins TRBV15 and TRBJ1-1; D call uncertain. This CDR3 spans 16 amino acids. Germline loops: CDR1 LNHNV, CDR2 YYDKDF (reference sequence). Trimming removed 0 bases at V and 2 bases at J, with 13 bases between. The CDR3 bases are TGTGCCACCAGCAGAGATTTTTCGACGGCTAACACTGAAGCTTTCTTT. Translated: CATSRDFSTANTEAFF.

The chain links TRBV6-6 to TRBJ2-7; D might be TRBD2 (6 bases). Per germline, CDR1 MNHNY and CDR2 SVGAGI (reference sequence). The V gene lost 0 bases and the J gene lost 3 bases, with 12 bases spanning the gap. CDR3 length equals 15 residues. CDR3 DNA sequence: TGTGCCAGCAGTTACTCGGCTCGGGGGAGCTACGAGCAGTACTTC. It specifies CASSYSARGSYEQYF.

The J gene is TRBJ1-5, the V gene TRBV5-6; 12 nucleotides agree with TRBD1. The CDR3 spans 19 residues. The germline V gene has CDR1 SGHDT and CDR2 YYEEEE. J gave up 0 bases and V 1 base, and 8 bases lay outside the gene matches. CDR3 bases: TGTGCCAGCAGCTTGTGGGGACAGGGGGCGGGATATAGCAATCAGCCCCAGCATTTT. Translating it yields CASSLWGQGAGYSNQPQHF.

In this sample, this clone turned up once. The rearrangement joins TRBV5-5 to TRBJ2-3; the D gene is possibly TRBD1 (5 bases). With 0 bases removed from V and 7 bases from J, the gap between germline ends came to 9 bases. The CDR3 contains 13 residues. Germline V gives CDR1 SGHKS, CDR2 YYEKEE (reference sequence). DNA of the CDR3: TGTGCCAGCAGCTTGGAAGGGGCTAATACGCAGTATTTT. It specifies CASSLEGANTQYF.

V gene TRBV5-1 combines with J gene TRBJ2-4, with D possibly matching TRBD2 (5 bases). With 3 bases removed from V and 9 bases from J, the gap between germline ends came to 13 bases. This CDR3 spans 13 amino acids. Looked up from germline, CDR1 is SGHRS and CDR2 is YFSETQ. The CDR3 bases are TGCGCCAGCAGCTCAGGCGAGAGGGCCATTCAGTACTTC. Amino acid sequence: CASSSGERAIQYF.

The chain uses TRBV19 and TRBJ2-3; D gene unclear. CDR3 length equals 13 residues. Germline V gene data show CDR1 as LNHDA and CDR2 as SQIVND (reference sequence). Trimming shortened V by 6 bases and J by 2 bases, and 9 bases separated the two germline ends. CDR3 bases: TGTGCCAGTAGGCCAGATTCCACAGATACGCAGTATTTT. As protein: CASRPDSTDTQYF.

This clone was counted a single time. V gene TRBV19 combines with J gene TRBJ2-1, with a weak D call TRBD2 (6 bases). Germline-derived CDR1 and CDR2 are LNHDA and SQIVND (reference sequence). V was shortened by 10 bases and J by 2 bases, with 12 bases between the two germline ends. CDR3 length: 13 residues. The CDR3 loop is CATRGGAYNEQFF. The CDR3 DNA follows: TGTGCCACCCGGGGCGGGGCCTACAATGAGCAGTTCTTC.

The chain recombines TRBV30 with TRBJ1-1; D unresolved. Germline CDR1 reads GTSNPN; CDR2 reads SVGIG (reference sequence). V lost 5 bases and J 5 bases, leaving 18 bases between the germline ends. CDR3 length equals 14 residues. The CDR3 DNA is TGTGCCTGGGACACCACCAATAGAGGAACTGAAGCTTTCTTT. It is translated as CAWDTTNRGTEAFF.

The chain employs TRBV5-1 and TRBJ1-1, with D unresolved. CDR1 is SGHRS, CDR2 YFSETQ, per germline. The CDR3 is 14 residues long. Trimming took off 0 bases at V and 3 bases at J, with 9 bases between the two ends. In DNA, the CDR3 is TGCGCCAGCAGCTTGGGCAGCGGGGACACTGAAGCTTTCTTT. It specifies CASSLGSGDTEAFF.

The rearrangement joins TRBV6-1 to TRBJ2-3, with a weak D call TRBD1 (6 bases). Germline values: CDR1 MNHNS, CDR2 SASEGT. Trimming cost V 6 bases and J 4 bases, with 11 bases left between them. This CDR3 has 13 residues. The CDR3 loop reads CASSTRGADTQYF. The CDR3 DNA reads as TGTGCCAGCAGCACCAGGGGCGCAGATACGCAGTATTTT.

The rearrangement uses TRBV6-1 and TRBJ1-6; D is uncertain. The CDR3 runs to 15 residues. Germline V gene lookup returns CDR1 MNHNS and CDR2 SASEGT. Between the trimmed V and J ends, which lost 1 base and 7 bases, there was a span of 11 bases. CDR3 amino acids: CASSEGFRPNSPLHF. The CDR3 DNA follows: TGTGCCAGCAGTGAAGGGTTCAGGCCCAATTCACCCCTCCACTTT.

The V call is TRBV5-1, the J call TRBJ2-1; 10 bases line up with TRBD1. The ends lost 3 bases at V and 7 bases at J; junction bases unmatched: 7. Germline CDR1 SGHRS, CDR2 YFSETQ. This CDR3 is 15 amino acids long. As DNA, the CDR3 is TGCGCCAGCAGCTCCGGACAGGGGGATACGAATGAGCAGTTCTTC. Protein sequence: CASSSGQGDTNEQFF.

The chain combines TRBV6-5 with TRBJ2-1; no clear D. This CDR3 region has 14 residues. Germline V gene lookup returns CDR1 MNHEY and CDR2 SVGAGI. Trimming removed 6 bases from V and 0 bases from J, with 9 bases in between. CDR3 coding DNA: TGTGCCAGCAGGAAGTTTCGCTCCTACAATGAGCAGTTCTTC. Translation: CASRKFRSYNEQFF.

The chain couples TRBV28 to TRBJ2-3; TRBD2 might be the D (7 bases). CDR3 length equals 16 residues. Germline assignment: CDR1 MDHEN and CDR2 SYDVKM. V lost 6 bases and J 3 bases, leaving 19 bases between the germline ends. CDR3 in amino acids: CASSRLAGAWTDTQYF. The DNA of the CDR3 is TGTGCCAGCAGCCGGCTCGCGGGGGCATGGACAGATACGCAGTATTTT.

The chain has TRBV28 and TRBJ2-7; 8 nucleotides line up with TRBD2. V dropped 6 bases and J dropped 6; count of bases not matched to a gene: 10. Germline V gene lookup returns CDR1 MDHEN and CDR2 SYDVKM. This CDR3 has 14 residues. The DNA for the CDR3 is TGTGCCAGCAGCCCCCCGGGCGGGGGGTCCGAGCAGTACTTC. Protein sequence: CASSPPGGGSEQYF.

The genes are TRBV5-1 and TRBJ2-2; a weak D match, TRBD1 (6 bases). The germline CDR1 and CDR2 sequences are SGHRS and YFSETQ. Trimming shortened V by 5 bases and J by 5 bases, and 16 bases separated the two germline ends. The CDR3 is 15 residues long. The CDR3 DNA reads as TGCGCCAGCAGTTTCTCCTCAGGGGTGACCGGGGAGCTGTTTTTT. Residues: CASSFSSGVTGELFF.

This clone appeared once. This chain joins TRBV7-2 and TRBJ2-3, with D possibly called TRBD1 or TRBD2 (6 bases each). V dropped 1 base and J dropped 0 bases, with 14 bases sitting between them. The CDR3 covers 17 residues. Germline lookup yields CDR1 SGHTA and CDR2 FQGNSA. The CDR3 here is CASSLGSGAPSTDTQYF. The CDR3 bases are TGTGCCAGCAGCTTAGGCTCGGGGGCGCCTAGCACAGATACGCAGTATTTT.

This sequence joins TRBV6-1 and TRBJ1-1; tentatively, D is TRBD1 (6 bases). The germline CDR1 and CDR2 sequences are MNHNS and SASEGT. The germline V and J ends were trimmed by 6 bases and 4 bases, with 15 bases remaining between them. The CDR3 has 14 amino acids. The CDR3 sequence: CASRDPGQVTEAFF. CDR3 coding DNA: TGTGCCAGCAGAGATCCGGGACAAGTCACTGAAGCTTTCTTT.

The chain employs TRBV7-2 and TRBJ2-1, with unresolved D. The CDR3 totals 10 residues. Trimming shortened V by 5 bases and J by 5 bases, and 1 base separated the two germline ends. Germline lookup yields CDR1 SGHTA and CDR2 FQGNSA. The CDR3 bases are TGTGCCAGCAGCAACAATGAGCAGTTCTTC. It specifies CASSNNEQFF.

The V call is TRBV7-3, the J call TRBJ2-1, with 8 bases lining up with TRBD1. This CDR3 has 14 residues. Per the germline V gene, CDR1 is SGHTA and CDR2 is FQGTGA. V was clipped by 5 bases and J by 7 bases; unmatched bases: 7. The CDR3, as DNA: TGTGCCAGCAGCCAACTCCAGGGGGCGAATGAGCAGTTCTTC. It codes for CASSQLQGANEQFF.

The chain links TRBV27 to TRBJ1-1; D possibly corresponds to TRBD1 (6 bases). Germline V gene sequence: CDR1 MNHEY, CDR2 SMNVEV (reference sequence). V was trimmed by 6 bases and J by 3 bases, leaving 17 bases between them. This CDR3 has 15 amino acids. DNA of the CDR3: TGTGCCAGCAGGCCTACAGGGATCAGGGACACTGAAGCTTTCTTT. Translation gives CASRPTGIRDTEAFF.